Listed below are T cell receptor beta chains from one sample, sequenced in a study of T cells in Graves' hyperthyroidism and ophthalmopathy. Each CDR3 protein gets one entry after TCRdb re-called the multiplex PCR reads with MiXCR. The sample lists about 620,000 distinct CDR3 sequences, roughly 15% occurring once. Sequencing input: blood. The source of these receptors is a woman aged 25 to 39 with Graves' hyperthyroidism. Each CDR3 is given with its conserved first and last residue. D genes are given only for firm matches. Rows may omit the clone size; those that give it use once, few, many or a size class.

clone_size: few; v_call: TRBV7-9; j_call: TRBJ1-2; d_call: .; cdr3_nt: TGTGCCAGCAGCCCCGTGGGGGGGATAGACTATGGCTACACCTTC; cdr3_aa: CASSPVGGIDYGYTF
clone_size: many; v_call: TRBV10-3; j_call: TRBJ2-3; d_call: .; cdr3_nt: TGTGCCATCGCTGGAGCTGGTACAGATACGCAGTATTTT; cdr3_aa: CAIAGAGTDTQYF
clone_size: many; v_call: TRBV6-2/TRBV6-3; j_call: TRBJ1-2; d_call: .; cdr3_nt: TGTGCCAGCAGTTACCCCCCAGCAGGAGGCTACACCTTC; cdr3_aa: CASSYPPAGGYTF
clone_size: many; v_call: TRBV28; j_call: TRBJ2-7; d_call: .; cdr3_nt: TGTGCCAGCTCCGCCGGCGACTCCTCCTACGAGCAGTACTTC; cdr3_aa: CASSAGDSSYEQYF
clone_size: few; v_call: TRBV20-1; j_call: TRBJ2-7; d_call: TRBD2; cdr3_nt: TGCAGTGCTAGGGGAGGGAAAATCGACGAGCAGTACTTC; cdr3_aa: CSARGGKIDEQYF
clone_size: many; v_call: TRBV13; j_call: TRBJ1-2; d_call: TRBD1; cdr3_nt: TGTGCCAGCAGCTTAGGAAGGGACAGGGGGGACGGCTACACCTTC; cdr3_aa: CASSLGRDRGDGYTF
clone_size: .; v_call: TRBV20-1; j_call: TRBJ2-7; d_call: .; cdr3_nt: TGCAGTGCTAGATCTCCGATTACGCGAGGCGGGCACTCTTACGAGCAGTACTTC; cdr3_aa: CSARSPITRGGHSYEQYF
clone_size: few; v_call: TRBV19; j_call: TRBJ2-1; d_call: TRBD2; cdr3_nt: TGTGCCAGTAACCCGGGACTACTCTACAATGAGCAGTTCTTC; cdr3_aa: CASNPGLLYNEQFF
clone_size: many; v_call: TRBV12-3/TRBV12-4; j_call: TRBJ1-1; d_call: TRBD1; cdr3_nt: TGTGCCAGCAGTGTCCGGACAGGGGCTAAAGCTTTCTTT; cdr3_aa: CASSVRTGAKAFF
clone_size: many; v_call: TRBV7-2; j_call: TRBJ2-1; d_call: .; cdr3_nt: TGTGCCAGCAGCTTAAGGGCGGGCTACGAGCAGTTCTTC; cdr3_aa: CASSLRAGYEQFF
clone_size: .; v_call: TRBV5-4; j_call: TRBJ2-7; d_call: .; cdr3_nt: TGTGCCAGCAGCTCGCCGGTACAGGGCCGCTACGAGCAGTACTTC; cdr3_aa: CASSSPVQGRYEQYF
clone_size: many; v_call: TRBV7-8; j_call: TRBJ1-5; d_call: .; cdr3_nt: TGTGCCAGCAGCTGGGGGGGGGGCGGAGGGGGTCAGCCCCAGCATTTT; cdr3_aa: CASSWGGGGGGQPQHF
clone_size: few; v_call: TRBV19; j_call: TRBJ1-2; d_call: .; cdr3_nt: TGTGCCAGTAGTATCCCGACGGGTCCCTATGGCTACACCTTC; cdr3_aa: CASSIPTGPYGYTF
clone_size: .; v_call: TRBV18; j_call: TRBJ1-2; d_call: TRBD1; cdr3_nt: TGTGCCAGCTCACGAGGGGGAGACAGGGGCTCAATCAACTATGGCTACACCTTC; cdr3_aa: CASSRGGDRGSINYGYTF
clone_size: few; v_call: TRBV7-9; j_call: TRBJ1-4; d_call: .; cdr3_nt: TGTGCCAGCAGCTTAGTTAAGAATGAAAAACTGTTTTTT; cdr3_aa: CASSLVKNEKLFF
clone_size: .; v_call: TRBV5-1; j_call: TRBJ1-1; d_call: TRBD1; cdr3_nt: TGCGCCAGCAGCCCCCCGACAGGGACTGAAGCTTTCTTT; cdr3_aa: CASSPPTGTEAFF
clone_size: many; v_call: TRBV20-1; j_call: TRBJ2-1; d_call: .; cdr3_nt: TGCAGTGCTCCCTCGTATGAGCGGGCCTCCTACTCCTACAATGAGCAGTTCTTC; cdr3_aa: CSAPSYERASYSYNEQFF
clone_size: .; v_call: TRBV4-3; j_call: TRBJ2-3; d_call: .; cdr3_nt: TGCGCCAGCAGCCAAGATAACTCGATTAGCACAGATACGCAGTATTTT; cdr3_aa: CASSQDNSISTDTQYF
clone_size: .; v_call: TRBV9; j_call: TRBJ2-7; d_call: .; cdr3_nt: TGTGCCAGCAGCGGGGGATGGGGCCCCTACGAGCAGTACTTC; cdr3_aa: CASSGGWGPYEQYF
clone_size: many; v_call: TRBV5-1; j_call: TRBJ2-3; d_call: TRBD2; cdr3_nt: TGCGCCAGCAGCTCCCCGCACGGGAGGGCCGGAGATACGCAGTATTTT; cdr3_aa: CASSSPHGRAGDTQYF
clone_size: many; v_call: TRBV11-2; j_call: TRBJ2-1; d_call: .; cdr3_nt: TGTGCCAGCAGCTTAGTGGGGGCACACTACAATGAGCAGTTCTTC; cdr3_aa: CASSLVGAHYNEQFF
clone_size: few; v_call: TRBV9; j_call: TRBJ2-5; d_call: TRBD1; cdr3_nt: TGTGCCAGCAGCGTAGATTGGGACAGGATAGTAGAGACCCAGTACTTC; cdr3_aa: CASSVDWDRIVETQYF
clone_size: many; v_call: TRBV20-1; j_call: TRBJ2-7; d_call: .; cdr3_nt: TGCAGTGCTAGACAACAGGGTCTCTACGAGCAGTACTTC; cdr3_aa: CSARQQGLYEQYF
clone_size: .; v_call: TRBV20-1; j_call: TRBJ2-3; d_call: .; cdr3_nt: TGCAGTGCCACGGACCGGGGTACGCGGTATTTT; cdr3_aa: CSATDRGTRYF
clone_size: many; v_call: TRBV20-1; j_call: TRBJ2-5; d_call: TRBD1; cdr3_nt: TGCAGTGCTAGTTTCGCAGGGGGGACCCAGTACTTC; cdr3_aa: CSASFAGGTQYF
clone_size: few; v_call: TRBV27; j_call: TRBJ1-5; d_call: .; cdr3_nt: TGTGCCAGCAGTCGGATGGGGGGGGCTTGGCAGCCCCAGCATTTT; cdr3_aa: CASSRMGGAWQPQHF
clone_size: many; v_call: TRBV30; j_call: TRBJ1-1; d_call: .; cdr3_nt: TGTGCCTGGACCTTTGGTGAGACTGAAGCTTTCTTT; cdr3_aa: CAWTFGETEAFF
clone_size: .; v_call: TRBV5-1; j_call: TRBJ2-1; d_call: TRBD1; cdr3_nt: TGCGCCAGCAGCTTGGGGGACAGGGTGGGTGAGCAGTTCTTC; cdr3_aa: CASSLGDRVGEQFF
clone_size: few; v_call: TRBV10-2; j_call: TRBJ1-1; d_call: TRBD1; cdr3_nt: TGCGCCAGCGCCCAGGGGGCTGAAGCTTTCTTT; cdr3_aa: CASAQGAEAFF
clone_size: .; v_call: TRBV7-2; j_call: TRBJ2-6; d_call: TRBD1; cdr3_nt: TGTGCCAGCAGCCTACAGCGGACAGGGGCTGGGGCCAACGTCCTGACTTTC; cdr3_aa: CASSLQRTGAGANVLTF
clone_size: .; v_call: TRBV19; j_call: TRBJ2-7; d_call: TRBD1; cdr3_nt: TGTGCCAGTAGTTGGGCCGGGACAGGGAGCTCCTACGAGCAGTACTTC; cdr3_aa: CASSWAGTGSSYEQYF
clone_size: .; v_call: TRBV5-6; j_call: TRBJ2-5; d_call: TRBD1; cdr3_nt: TGTGCCAGCAGCGAAAGGGGGCCCGGGGAGACCCAGTACTTC; cdr3_aa: CASSERGPGETQYF
clone_size: .; v_call: TRBV18; j_call: TRBJ2-3; d_call: TRBD2; cdr3_nt: TGTGCCAGCTCACCTGGACTAGCGGGATCTATAGATACGCAGTATTTT; cdr3_aa: CASSPGLAGSIDTQYF
clone_size: .; v_call: TRBV5-1; j_call: TRBJ1-5; d_call: .; cdr3_nt: TGCGCCAGCAGCTTGTCGGAGGGCTCGGGGCCCCAGCATTTT; cdr3_aa: CASSLSEGSGPQHF
clone_size: .; v_call: TRBV6-2/TRBV6-3; j_call: TRBJ2-1; d_call: .; cdr3_nt: TGTGCCAGCAGTTACTCGATGTTTGAGCAGTTCTTC; cdr3_aa: CASSYSMFEQFF
clone_size: many; v_call: TRBV6-1; j_call: TRBJ2-2; d_call: TRBD2; cdr3_nt: TGTGCCAGCAGTGAAGTTCGGCTAGCGGGAGGGGTGACCGGGGAGCTGTTTTTT; cdr3_aa: CASSEVRLAGGVTGELFF
clone_size: .; v_call: TRBV19; j_call: TRBJ2-1; d_call: .; cdr3_nt: TGTGCCAGTAGTATGAGAGGTGTCTATGAGCAGTTCTTC; cdr3_aa: CASSMRGVYEQFF
clone_size: many; v_call: TRBV7-2; j_call: TRBJ2-5; d_call: .; cdr3_nt: TGTGCCGGCAGCTTAGCCGGGCAGCGGGAGACCCAGTACTTC; cdr3_aa: CAGSLAGQRETQYF
clone_size: .; v_call: TRBV10-1; j_call: TRBJ2-2; d_call: TRBD2; cdr3_nt: TGCGCCAGCAGTGATTCCCAACTAGCGGGAGGGCCGGCGAACACCGGGGAGCTGTTTTTT; cdr3_aa: CASSDSQLAGGPANTGELFF
clone_size: few; v_call: TRBV6-1; j_call: TRBJ1-2; d_call: TRBD1; cdr3_nt: TGTGCCAGCAGTGCTCGGACAGGGGGCAGCTATGGCTACACCTTC; cdr3_aa: CASSARTGGSYGYTF
clone_size: few; v_call: TRBV9; j_call: TRBJ2-1; d_call: TRBD2; cdr3_nt: TGTGCCAGCAGCGTAGGACTACTAGCGGGGCCCAATGAGCAGTTCTTC; cdr3_aa: CASSVGLLAGPNEQFF
clone_size: many; v_call: TRBV5-1; j_call: TRBJ2-1; d_call: TRBD2; cdr3_nt: TGCGCCAGCAGCCGGACTAGCGGGGGCGATGAGCAGTTCTTC; cdr3_aa: CASSRTSGGDEQFF
clone_size: .; v_call: TRBV24-1; j_call: TRBJ2-7; d_call: .; cdr3_nt: TGTGCCACCAGTGATCACCTAGCGATCGAGCAGTACTTC; cdr3_aa: CATSDHLAIEQYF
clone_size: few; v_call: TRBV24-1; j_call: TRBJ2-7; d_call: .; cdr3_nt: TGTGCCACCAGTGATTTGCCATTGGCCAAGCAGTACTTC; cdr3_aa: CATSDLPLAKQYF
clone_size: many; v_call: TRBV24-1; j_call: TRBJ2-3; d_call: .; cdr3_nt: TGTGCCACCAGTGATCCAGACGCGACAGATACGCAGTATTTT; cdr3_aa: CATSDPDATDTQYF
clone_size: few; v_call: TRBV5-5; j_call: TRBJ1-6; d_call: .; cdr3_nt: TGTGCCAGCAGCTTAGGGACTTTTACCAATTCACCCCTCCACTTT; cdr3_aa: CASSLGTFTNSPLHF
clone_size: many; v_call: TRBV27; j_call: TRBJ2-5; d_call: TRBD1; cdr3_nt: TGTGCCAGCACCCGAACAGGGGGCAGGGAGACCCAGTACTTC; cdr3_aa: CASTRTGGRETQYF
clone_size: few; v_call: TRBV20-1; j_call: TRBJ1-1; d_call: .; cdr3_nt: TGCAGTGCTAGAAATAGGGTTAACACTGAAGCTTTCTTT; cdr3_aa: CSARNRVNTEAFF
clone_size: many; v_call: TRBV12-3/TRBV12-4; j_call: TRBJ1-5; d_call: .; cdr3_nt: TGTGCCAGCATTGGGCGGTCGGGGTGGCAGCCCCAGCATTTT; cdr3_aa: CASIGRSGWQPQHF
clone_size: .; v_call: TRBV30; j_call: TRBJ2-1; d_call: .; cdr3_nt: TGTGCCTGGAGTGTGAATAGGTGGAATGAGCAGTTCTTC; cdr3_aa: CAWSVNRWNEQFF
clone_size: many; v_call: TRBV7-3; j_call: TRBJ2-3; d_call: TRBD2; cdr3_nt: TGTGCCAGCAGTACTGGGGCGGGAGGCACAGATACGCAGTATTTT; cdr3_aa: CASSTGAGGTDTQYF
clone_size: few; v_call: TRBV30; j_call: TRBJ2-7; d_call: .; cdr3_nt: TGTGCCTGGAGTGTAACACAGGGAACCGAGCAGTACTTC; cdr3_aa: CAWSVTQGTEQYF
clone_size: many; v_call: TRBV12-3/TRBV12-4; j_call: TRBJ1-1; d_call: .; cdr3_nt: TGTGCCAGCAGTTTAGAGGGGCTCGTCACTGAAGCTTTCTTT; cdr3_aa: CASSLEGLVTEAFF
clone_size: .; v_call: TRBV27; j_call: TRBJ2-1; d_call: TRBD2; cdr3_nt: TGTGCCAGTGGCTACCGGACTAGCGGGAGGGGTCGGTACGATGAGCAGTTCTTC; cdr3_aa: CASGYRTSGRGRYDEQFF
clone_size: .; v_call: TRBV11-2; j_call: TRBJ2-1; d_call: TRBD1; cdr3_nt: TGTGCCAGCAGCTTATCGGGGACAGGGTACGATGAGCAGTTCTTC; cdr3_aa: CASSLSGTGYDEQFF
clone_size: .; v_call: TRBV6-1; j_call: TRBJ2-5; d_call: TRBD1; cdr3_nt: TGTGCCGGTAGGACAGGGTTGGAGGAGACCCAGTACTTC; cdr3_aa: CAGRTGLEETQYF
clone_size: many; v_call: TRBV18; j_call: TRBJ2-7; d_call: .; cdr3_nt: TGTGCCAGCTCACCACTTTTGGGGGAGCAGTACTTC; cdr3_aa: CASSPLLGEQYF